A single TCR beta chain is shown here with its context. The source of the sample is a study of blood T cell repertoires in COVID-19. The wider study: The analysed material was cDNA or gDNA that came from T cells, B-cell-depleted T cells, or PBMCs.

In the original analysis: The authors estimated nucleated cell counts from reference gene primer amplification. TCRdb's table, derived via immunoSEQ multiplex PCR, lists solely in-frame clones and lacks some. V and J calls and clone size are copied from that table; D and trimming were computed from the DNA. The sample has some 430,000 clones, about 90% seen once; the top ten hold approximately 0.55%. Participants' own reports of clinical history determined their cohort assignment. The germline V gene encodes CDR1 MDHEN and CDR2 SYDVKM. CDR3 length: 15 residues. The junction had 6 bases not matched to a gene; V was cut back by 3 bases and J by 6 bases.

The material sequenced was PBMCs or T cells enriched from blood (not recorded which). The TCR comes from a man between 18 and 29 years old who had recovered from COVID-19. This chain joins TRBV28 and TRBJ2-7; 12 nucleotides agree with TRBD2. CDR3 residues: CASSFRLAGAIEQYF. The CDR3, as DNA: TGTGCCAGCAGTTTTAGACTAGCGGGAGCGATCGAGCAGTACTTC.